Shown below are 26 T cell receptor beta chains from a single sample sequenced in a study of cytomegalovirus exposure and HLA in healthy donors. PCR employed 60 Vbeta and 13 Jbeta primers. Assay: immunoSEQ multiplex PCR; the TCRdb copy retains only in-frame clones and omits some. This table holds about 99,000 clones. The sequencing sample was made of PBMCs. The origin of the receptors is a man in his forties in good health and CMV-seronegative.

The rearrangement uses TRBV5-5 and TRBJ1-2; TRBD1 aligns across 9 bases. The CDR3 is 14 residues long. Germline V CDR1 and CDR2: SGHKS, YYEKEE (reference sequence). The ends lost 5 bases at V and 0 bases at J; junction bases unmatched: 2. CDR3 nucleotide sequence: TGTGCCAGCAGGGGACAGGGTTCTAACTATGGCTACACCTTC. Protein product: CASRGQGSNYGYTF.

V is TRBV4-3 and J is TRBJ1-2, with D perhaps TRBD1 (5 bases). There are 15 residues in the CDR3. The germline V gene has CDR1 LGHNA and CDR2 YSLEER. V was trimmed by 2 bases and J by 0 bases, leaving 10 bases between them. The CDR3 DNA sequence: TGCGCCAGCAGCCAATCTACACAGGCTAACTATGGCTACACCTTC. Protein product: CASSQSTQANYGYTF.

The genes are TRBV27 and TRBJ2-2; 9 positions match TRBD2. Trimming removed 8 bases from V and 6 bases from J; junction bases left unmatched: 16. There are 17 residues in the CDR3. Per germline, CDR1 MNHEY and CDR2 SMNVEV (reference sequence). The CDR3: CASSPGAGGPSSGELFF. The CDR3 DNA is TGTGCCAGCTCCCCTGGGGCGGGAGGGCCGTCGTCCGGGGAGCTGTTTTTT.

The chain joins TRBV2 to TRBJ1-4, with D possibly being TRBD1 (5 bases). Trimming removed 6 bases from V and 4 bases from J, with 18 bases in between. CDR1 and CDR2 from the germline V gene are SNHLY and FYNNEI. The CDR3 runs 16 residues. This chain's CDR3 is CASSRTGTVDNEKLFF. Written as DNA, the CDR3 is TGTGCCAGCAGCCGTACCGGGACTGTAGATAATGAAAAACTGTTTTTT.

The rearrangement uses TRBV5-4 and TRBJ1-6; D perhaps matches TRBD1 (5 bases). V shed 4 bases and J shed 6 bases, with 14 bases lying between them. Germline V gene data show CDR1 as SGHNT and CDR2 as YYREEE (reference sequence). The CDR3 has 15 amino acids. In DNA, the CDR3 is TGTGCCAGCAGCCTGAGCGGGGGAGGTAATTCACCCCTCCACTTT. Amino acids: CASSLSGGGNSPLHF.

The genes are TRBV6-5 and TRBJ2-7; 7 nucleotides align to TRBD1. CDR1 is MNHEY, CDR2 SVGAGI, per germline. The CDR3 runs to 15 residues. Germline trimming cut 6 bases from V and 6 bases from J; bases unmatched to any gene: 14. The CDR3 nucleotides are TGTGCCAGCAGAGACGGGACAGTCTGGACGGGCGAGCAGTACTTC. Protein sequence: CASRDGTVWTGEQYF.

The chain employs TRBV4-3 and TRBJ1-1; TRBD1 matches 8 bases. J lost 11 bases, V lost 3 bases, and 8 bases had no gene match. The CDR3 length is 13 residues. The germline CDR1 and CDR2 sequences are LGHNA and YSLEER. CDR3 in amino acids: CASSHAGQGTAFF. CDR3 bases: TGCGCCAGCAGCCACGCTGGACAGGGAACGGCTTTCTTT.

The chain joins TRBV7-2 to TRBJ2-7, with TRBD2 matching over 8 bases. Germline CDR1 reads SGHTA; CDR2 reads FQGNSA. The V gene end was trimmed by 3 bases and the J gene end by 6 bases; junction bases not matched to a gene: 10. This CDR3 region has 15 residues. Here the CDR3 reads CASSFPGLGSPEQYF. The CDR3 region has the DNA TGTGCCAGCAGCTTTCCGGGACTAGGATCCCCCGAGCAGTACTTC.

As DNA, the CDR3 is TGTGCCAGTAGTGCCATAGATTCCACCAAAAACATTCAGTACTTC. It translates to CASSAIDSTKNIQYF. The chain uses TRBV19 and TRBJ2-4; no definite D call. The CDR3 sequence is 15 residues long. CDR1 and CDR2 from the germline V gene are LNHDA and SQIVND (reference sequence). Trimming left V 5 bases short and J 2 bases short, with 13 bases between.

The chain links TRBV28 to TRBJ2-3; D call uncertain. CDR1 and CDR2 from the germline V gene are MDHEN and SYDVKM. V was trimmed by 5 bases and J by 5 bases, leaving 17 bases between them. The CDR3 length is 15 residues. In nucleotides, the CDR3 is TGTGCCAGCAGTCCCCCTGCCAGGTCGATAGATACGCAGTATTTT. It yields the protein CASSPPARSIDTQYF.

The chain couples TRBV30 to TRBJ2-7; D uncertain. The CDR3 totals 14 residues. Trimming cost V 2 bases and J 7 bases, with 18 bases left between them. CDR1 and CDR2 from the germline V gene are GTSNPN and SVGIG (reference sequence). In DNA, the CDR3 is TGTGCCTGGAGTACCAGGCGACCCTCCGATGAGCAGTACTTC. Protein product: CAWSTRRPSDEQYF.

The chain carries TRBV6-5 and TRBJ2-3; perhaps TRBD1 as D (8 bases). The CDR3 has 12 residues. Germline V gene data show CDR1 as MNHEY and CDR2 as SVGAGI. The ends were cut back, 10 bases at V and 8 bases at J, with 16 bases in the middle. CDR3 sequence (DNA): TGTGCCACCATAACAGGGGGGGGTACGCAGTATTTT. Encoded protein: CATITGGGTQYF.

Here the CDR3 DNA reads TGTGCCAGCAGCTTAGGGGGCGGGGGCTGGGAGACCCAGTACTTC. This encodes CASSLGGGGWETQYF. The rearrangement links TRBV7-7 to TRBJ2-5; possibly TRBD2 for D (7 bases). Germline V gene sequence: CDR1 SSHAT, CDR2 FNYEAQ (reference sequence). The V gene lost 1 base and the J gene lost 5 bases, with 14 bases spanning the gap. The CDR3 length is 15 residues.

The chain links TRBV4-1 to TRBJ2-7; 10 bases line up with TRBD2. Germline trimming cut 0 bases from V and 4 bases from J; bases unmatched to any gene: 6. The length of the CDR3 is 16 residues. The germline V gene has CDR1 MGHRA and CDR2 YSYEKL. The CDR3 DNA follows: TGCGCCAGCAGCCAAGAATCTCTAGCGGGGGTATACGAGCAGTACTTC. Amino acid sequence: CASSQESLAGVYEQYF.

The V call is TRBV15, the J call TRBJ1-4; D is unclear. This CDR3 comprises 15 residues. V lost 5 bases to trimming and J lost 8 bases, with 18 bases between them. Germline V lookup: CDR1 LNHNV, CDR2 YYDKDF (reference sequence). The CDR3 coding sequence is TGTGCCACCAGCGGACCCCCGGCGGGTAACGAAAAACTGTTTTTT. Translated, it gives CATSGPPAGNEKLFF.

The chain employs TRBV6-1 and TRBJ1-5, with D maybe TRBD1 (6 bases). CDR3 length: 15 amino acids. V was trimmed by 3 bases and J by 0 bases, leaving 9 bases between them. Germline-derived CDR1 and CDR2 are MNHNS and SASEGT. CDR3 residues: CASSDPGASNQPQHF. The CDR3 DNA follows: TGTGCCAGCAGTGATCCAGGGGCTAGCAATCAGCCCCAGCATTTT.

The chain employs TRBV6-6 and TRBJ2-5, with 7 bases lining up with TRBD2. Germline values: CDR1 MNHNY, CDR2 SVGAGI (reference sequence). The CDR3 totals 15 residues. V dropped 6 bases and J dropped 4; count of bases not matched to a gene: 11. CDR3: CASSLRTRGSETQYF. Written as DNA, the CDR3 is TGTGCCAGCAGCCTTCGTACGCGGGGGTCAGAGACCCAGTACTTC.

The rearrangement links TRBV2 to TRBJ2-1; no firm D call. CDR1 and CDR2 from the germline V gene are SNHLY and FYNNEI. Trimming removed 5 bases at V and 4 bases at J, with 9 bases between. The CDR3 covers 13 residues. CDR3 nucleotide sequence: TGTGCCAGCAGTACCACCGGGTACAATGAGCAGTTCTTC. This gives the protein CASSTTGYNEQFF.

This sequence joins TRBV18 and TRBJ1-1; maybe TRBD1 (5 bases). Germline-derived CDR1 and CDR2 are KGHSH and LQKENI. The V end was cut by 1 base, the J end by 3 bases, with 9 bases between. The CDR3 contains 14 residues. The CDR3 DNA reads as TGTGCCAGCTCACCACGGGGGGGGTACACTGAAGCTTTCTTT. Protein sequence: CASSPRGGYTEAFF.

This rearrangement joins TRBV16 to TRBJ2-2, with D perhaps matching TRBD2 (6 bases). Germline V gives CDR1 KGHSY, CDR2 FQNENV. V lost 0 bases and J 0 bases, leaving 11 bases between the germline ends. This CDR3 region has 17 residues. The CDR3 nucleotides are TGTGCCAGCAGCCAATCCCTAGCGATCGCGAACACCGGGGAGCTGTTTTTT. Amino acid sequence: CASSQSLAIANTGELFF.

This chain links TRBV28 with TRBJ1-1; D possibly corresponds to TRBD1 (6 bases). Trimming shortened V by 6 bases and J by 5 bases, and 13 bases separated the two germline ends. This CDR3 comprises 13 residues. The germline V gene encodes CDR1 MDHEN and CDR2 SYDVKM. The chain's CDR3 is CASSGGARTEAFF. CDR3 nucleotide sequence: TGTGCCAGCAGCGGGGGGGCGCGTACTGAAGCTTTCTTT.

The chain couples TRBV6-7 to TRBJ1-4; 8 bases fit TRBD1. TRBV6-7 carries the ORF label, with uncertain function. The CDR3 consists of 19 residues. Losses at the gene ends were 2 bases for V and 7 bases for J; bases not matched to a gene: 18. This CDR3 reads CASSYPQWAGGRETEKLFF. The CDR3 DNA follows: TGTGCCAGCAGTTACCCTCAGTGGGCAGGGGGCAGAGAGACTGAAAAACTGTTTTTT.

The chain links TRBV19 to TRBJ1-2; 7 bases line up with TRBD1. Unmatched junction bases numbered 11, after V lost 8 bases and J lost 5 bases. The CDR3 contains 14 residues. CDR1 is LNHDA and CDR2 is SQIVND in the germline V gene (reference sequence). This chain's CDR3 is CASETGTAAYGYTF. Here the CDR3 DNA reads TGTGCCAGTGAAACCGGGACAGCTGCTTATGGCTACACCTTC.

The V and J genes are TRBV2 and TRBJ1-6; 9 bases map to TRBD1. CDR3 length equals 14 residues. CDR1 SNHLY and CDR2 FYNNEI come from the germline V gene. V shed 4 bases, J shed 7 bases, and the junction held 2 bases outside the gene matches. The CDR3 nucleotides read TGTGCCAGCAGTGGGACAGGGGAGAATTCACCCCTCCACTTT. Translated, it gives CASSGTGENSPLHF.

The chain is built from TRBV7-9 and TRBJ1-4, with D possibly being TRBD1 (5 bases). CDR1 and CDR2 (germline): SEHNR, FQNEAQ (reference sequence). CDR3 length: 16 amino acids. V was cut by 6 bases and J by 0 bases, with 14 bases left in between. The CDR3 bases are TGTGCCAGCAGTTCGGGGGGTGGGGCAACTAATGAAAAACTGTTTTTT. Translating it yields CASSSGGGATNEKLFF.

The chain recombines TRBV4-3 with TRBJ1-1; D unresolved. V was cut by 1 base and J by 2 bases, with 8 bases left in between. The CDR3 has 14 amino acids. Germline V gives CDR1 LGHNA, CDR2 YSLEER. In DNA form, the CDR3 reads TGCGCCAGCAGCCAAGGCACAACAAACACTGAAGCTTTCTTT. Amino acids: CASSQGTTNTEAFF.